These T cell receptor beta chains were read from a single sample in a study of CD8 T cells in Susac syndrome. TCRdb itself ran the immunoSEQ multiplex PCR reads through MiXCR, one entry per CDR3 protein. The table records 150,000 to 190,000 distinct CDR3 sequences, nearly 97% of them present only once. Input material: CD8+ T cells from PBMCs. The receptors shown here come from a human donor with multiple sclerosis. CDR3s include the opening cysteine and the closing phenylalanine or tryptophan. A D gene is named only where the DNA matches it firmly. Not all rows give a size; the values are once, few, many and, for expanded clones, a class.

TRBD2 TRBJ2-1 TRBV4-2 . TGTGCCAGCAGCGGACCGGGGGGCTCCTACAATGAGCAGTTCTTC CASSGPGGSYNEQFF
. TRBJ2-7 TRBV6-2/TRBV6-3 . TGTGCCAGCAGTTACGGGTGGCGGGCGGACACCTACGAGCAGTACTTC CASSYGWRADTYEQYF
. TRBJ1-2 TRBV23-1 once TGCGCCAGCAGTCAATCATCCCGCAGGGGCTATGGCTACACCTTC CASSQSSRRGYGYTF
TRBD2 TRBJ2-5 TRBV3-1 . TGTGCCAGCAGCCAATTACTAGCGGGGGAAGAGACCCAGTACTTC CASSQLLAGEETQYF
. TRBJ2-7 TRBV27 . TGTGCCAGCAGTCCGACCCCTCTCGAGCAGTACTTC CASSPTPLEQYF
. TRBJ2-7 TRBV7-9 . TGTGCCACCGCGAGGCCAGCAACGGACGAGCAGTACTTC CATARPATDEQYF
. TRBJ2-1 TRBV5-4 . TGTGCCAGCAGCTTGGGGGGACAAGACTACAATGAGCAGTTCTTC CASSLGGQDYNEQFF
TRBD2 TRBJ2-3 TRBV6-1 . TGTGCCAGCAGCCTGACTAGCGGCGGGAGCACAGATACGCAGTATTTT CASSLTSGGSTDTQYF
TRBD2 TRBJ2-3 TRBV10-3 . TGTGCCATCAGTAGCGGGGGCACAGATACGCAGTATTTT CAISSGGTDTQYF
. TRBJ2-1 TRBV29-1 . TGCAGCGAACTGGACGGGGAGGATGAGCAGTTCTTC CSELDGEDEQFF
. TRBJ1-3 TRBV9 . TGTGCCAGCAGTGTCGACTGGACCTCTGGAAACACCATATATTTT CASSVDWTSGNTIYF
. TRBJ2-1 TRBV11-1 . TGTGCCAGCAGCTTCCCCCAGGGCGATGAGCAGTTCTTC CASSFPQGDEQFF
. TRBJ2-1 TRBV3-1 . TGTGCCAGCAGCCCCCGGGACTACAATGAGCAGTTCTTC CASSPRDYNEQFF
. TRBJ2-5 TRBV12-3/TRBV12-4 . TGTGCCAGCAGTTTAAAGAGGGTCAAAGAGACCCAGTACTTC CASSLKRVKETQYF
. TRBJ2-6 TRBV5-1 once TGCGCCAGCGGGGACACTGGGGCCAACGTCCTGACTTTC CASGDTGANVLTF
. TRBJ2-1 TRBV7-9 . TGTGCCAGCAGGCCGGGCCTCTCCTACAATGAGCAGTTCTTC CASRPGLSYNEQFF
. TRBJ2-1 TRBV4-2 . TGTGCCAGCAACTCCGAGTGGCAGGGATCTTACAATGAGCAGTTCTTC CASNSEWQGSYNEQFF
TRBD1 TRBJ1-2 TRBV29-1 . TGCAGCGCCCGGTCCGGGACAGGGAATGGCTACACCTTC CSARSGTGNGYTF
. TRBJ2-3 TRBV27 once TGTGCCAGCAGCCCTAATTGGAGGGGTGGAGATACGCAGTATTTT CASSPNWRGGDTQYF
. TRBJ2-5 TRBV23-1 . TGCGCCAGCAGTCACCTGCCGGGGGCCAGAGAGGAGACCCAGTACTTC CASSHLPGAREETQYF
. TRBJ2-7 TRBV7-9 . TGTGCCAGCAGCCCGACGACAGTCGCGGTCGAGCAGTACTTC CASSPTTVAVEQYF
. TRBJ2-3 TRBV12-3/TRBV12-4 . TGTGCCAGCAGTCCCAACACAGGTCATTACACAGATACGCAGTATTTT CASSPNTGHYTDTQYF
TRBD1 TRBJ1-1 TRBV7-9 . TGTGCCAGCAGCCAGGGACAGGGGGTCCGAGACACTGAAGCTTTCTTT CASSQGQGVRDTEAFF
TRBD2 TRBJ2-3 TRBV19 . TGTGCCAGTAGGGCGGGACTAGACTCGCTGTATTTT CASRAGLDSLYF
TRBD1 TRBJ1-1 TRBV5-1 . TGCGCCAGCAGCTTCACAGGGACAGGGGTTACTGAAGCTTTCTTT CASSFTGTGVTEAFF
TRBD2 TRBJ2-3 TRBV30 . TGTGCCTCCGAGCCGGGACTAGGCACAGATACGCAGTATTTT CASEPGLGTDTQYF
TRBD2 TRBJ2-5 TRBV6-5 . TGTGCCAGCATGTCCAGCGGGAGCCTCCAAGAGACCCAGTACTTC CASMSSGSLQETQYF
TRBD1 TRBJ1-4 TRBV20-1 . TGCAGTGCGTGGGACAGAGGGGGAAAACTGTTTTTT CSAWDRGGKLFF
. TRBJ2-3 TRBV6-6 . TGTGCCAGCAGCGAAACTGCCCCAGATACGCAGTATTTT CASSETAPDTQYF
. TRBJ2-7 TRBV19 once TGTGCCAGTAGTACTCGACAGGGAGGGCCCTACGAGCAGTACTTC CASSTRQGGPYEQYF
. TRBJ1-1 TRBV7-6 . TGTGCCAGCAGCTCCGATCCGGAAGAAGCTTTCTTT CASSSDPEEAFF
TRBD1 TRBJ2-4 TRBV4-1 . TGCGCCAGCAGTCCGGGACAGAGGGACATTCAGTACTTC CASSPGQRDIQYF
TRBD1 TRBJ2-5 TRBV5-1 . TGCGCCAGCAGCTTCGCAGGGACAGGAGAACAAGAGACCCAGTACTTC CASSFAGTGEQETQYF
. TRBJ1-1 TRBV27 . TGTGCCAGCAGTTTATCGTTCGGGGCTGAAGCTTTCTTT CASSLSFGAEAFF
. TRBJ2-3 TRBV30 . TGTGCCTGGAGTGTACAGAAAGATACGCAGTATTTT CAWSVQKDTQYF
TRBD2 TRBJ2-1 TRBV5-1 . TGCGCCAGCACTAGCGGGGGGGCCCCCAATGAACAGTTCTTC CASTSGGAPNEQFF
. TRBJ1-2 TRBV7-9 . TGTGCCAGCAGCTATAGCCAGGCTCCGGGGGTTTCGAATGGCTACACCTTC CASSYSQAPGVSNGYTF
TRBD2 TRBJ2-3 TRBV20-1 . TGCAGTGCTAGAGATCAACCAGCGGGGGCGAAAGATACGCAGTATTTT CSARDQPAGAKDTQYF
TRBD2 TRBJ2-3 TRBV7-8 . TGTGCCAGCAGCTTACGACTAGCCCAGGCAGATACGCAGTATTTT CASSLRLAQADTQYF
. TRBJ2-3 TRBV20-1 . TGCAGTGGAGTGTTAGCTGGGGATACGCAGTATTTT CSGVLAGDTQYF
. TRBJ1-2 TRBV27 . TGTGCCAGCAGTTCCCTTGCTGGGCCAGTAGGAGGCTACACCTTC CASSSLAGPVGGYTF
TRBD1 TRBJ2-1 TRBV7-6 . TGTGCCAGCAGCGGAGACAGGGCGGATGAGCAGTTCTTC CASSGDRADEQFF
. TRBJ1-4 TRBV15 once TGTGCCACCAGGGGTCCTTCGGCTAATGAAAAACTGTTTTTT CATRGPSANEKLFF
. TRBJ1-5 TRBV9 . TGTGCCAGCAGCCCAGAGGTAAGGGGCAATCAGCCCCAGCATTTT CASSPEVRGNQPQHF
. TRBJ2-7 TRBV6-5 . TGTGCCAGCAGTTATTCCGCGCTCGAGCAGTACTTC CASSYSALEQYF
. TRBJ2-7 TRBV27 . TGTGCCAGCAGTTTATTTGATCCGGGCCGATCCTCCTACGAGCAGTACTTC CASSLFDPGRSSYEQYF
. TRBJ1-2 TRBV9 . TGTGCCAGCAGCGTAGAGATGGTTGTTGATGGCTACACCTTC CASSVEMVVDGYTF
TRBD2 TRBJ2-1 TRBV7-9 . TGTGCCAGCAGCTTCGGGGGGGAACAGTTCTTC CASSFGGEQFF
. TRBJ2-3 TRBV9 . TGTGCCAGCAGCGTAGGGTCAACCACAGATACGCAGTATTTT CASSVGSTTDTQYF
TRBD1 TRBJ1-6 TRBV30 . TGTGCTACGGACAGGGGAATTTCACCCCTCCACTTT CATDRGISPLHF
TRBD1 TRBJ2-7 TRBV29-1 . TGCAGCGTGTACGACGCAGGACAGGACTACGAGCAGTACTTC CSVYDAGQDYEQYF
TRBD2 TRBJ2-4 TRBV20-1 . TGCAGTGCTAGGATCTTAGCGGGGGGGATAGCCAAAAACATTCAGTACTTC CSARILAGGIAKNIQYF